Below are 8 T cell receptor beta chains sequenced from a single sample in a study of blood T cell repertoires in COVID-19. Profiling relied on immunoSEQ multiplex PCR, and the TCRdb table lists in-frame clones only, not all of them. The sample shows 26,000 or so clones, about 90% of them seen only once. Sequenced material: peripheral blood. The receptor set was obtained from a human donor in a cohort sampled during active COVID-19.

V is TRBV5-4 and J is TRBJ1-4; 7 bases are shared with TRBD1. Looked up from germline, CDR1 is SGHNT and CDR2 is YYREEE (reference sequence). The CDR3 has 14 residues. Trimming at V came to 3 bases and at J to 7 bases, leaving 6 bases not matched to a gene. CDR3 region: CASSSGQRTEKLFF. In nucleotides, the CDR3 is TGTGCCAGCAGCTCGGGACAGAGAACTGAAAAACTGTTTTTT.

This clone has only one observation. The chain links TRBV6-5 to TRBJ1-1, with 7 nucleotides matching TRBD1. With V trimmed by 4 bases and J by 11 bases, 7 bases remained unmatched. This CDR3 region has 12 residues. Germline V gene sequence: CDR1 MNHEY, CDR2 SVGAGI. The CDR3 sequence: CASSSGQSRAFF. For the CDR3, the DNA is TGTGCCAGCAGTTCGGGACAGTCTCGCGCTTTCTTT.

The V call is TRBV5-1, the J call TRBJ1-1, with TRBD1 matching over 7 bases. Germline V gene sequence: CDR1 SGHRS, CDR2 YFSETQ. The CDR3 length is 15 residues. Germline trimming cut 3 bases from V and 0 bases from J; bases unmatched to any gene: 5. The CDR3 region is CASSSGTDMNTEAFF. The CDR3 DNA reads TGCGCCAGCAGCTCCGGGACAGATATGAACACTGAAGCTTTCTTT.

The chain is built from TRBV4-1 and TRBJ1-2; D possibly corresponds to TRBD1 (6 bases). The CDR3 has 13 residues. Trimming cost V 7 bases and J 4 bases, with 13 bases left between them. Germline lookup yields CDR1 MGHRA and CDR2 YSYEKL. The CDR3 loop reads CASNPTTGYGYTF. The CDR3 nucleotides are TGCGCCAGCAACCCGACGACAGGCTATGGCTACACCTTC.

This chain connects TRBV14 to TRBJ1-1, with 8 bases that match TRBD1. J lost 1 base, V lost 2 bases, and 6 bases had no gene match. This CDR3 region has 16 residues. Germline CDR1 reads SGHDN; CDR2 reads FVKESK. CDR3 sequence: CASSQWGGTGNTEAFF. Written as DNA, the CDR3 is TGTGCCAGCAGCCAATGGGGTGGGACAGGGAACACTGAAGCTTTCTTT.

The gene calls are TRBV10-3 and TRBJ1-4, with 7 bases aligning to TRBD1. This CDR3 is 20 amino acids long. From germline, CDR1 is ENHRY and CDR2 SYGVKD. The ends lost 0 bases at V and 0 bases at J; junction bases unmatched: 13. CDR3 protein: CAISESKPGTAPATNEKLFF. CDR3 nucleotide sequence: TGTGCCATCAGTGAGTCGAAACCCGGGACAGCGCCCGCAACTAATGAAAAACTGTTTTTT.

The chain combines TRBV5-4 with TRBJ1-1; 10 bases agree with TRBD1. Germline loops: CDR1 SGHNT, CDR2 YYREEE (reference sequence). This CDR3 spans 16 amino acids. The V and J ends lost 4 bases and 5 bases, in that order; junction bases with no gene match: 11. The CDR3 loop reads CASSPGTGERGTEAFF. CDR3 DNA sequence: TGTGCCAGCAGCCCTGGGACAGGGGAAAGAGGGACTGAAGCTTTCTTT.

The V call is TRBV3-1 (or the pseudogene TRBV3-2), the J call TRBJ2-5; no firm D call. The CDR3 covers 12 residues. Germline assignment: CDR1 LGHDT and CDR2 YNNKEL (reference sequence). Trimming took 4 bases from V and 2 from J, leaving 5 bases between them. Here the CDR3 DNA reads TGTGCCAGCAGCCGAACACAAGAGACCCAGTACTTC. Translating gives CASSRTQETQYF.